Listed below are T cell receptor beta chains from one sample, sequenced in a study of vaccination and CD4 T cells after COVID-19. Their target antigens are unknown. Each CDR3 protein gets one entry after TCRdb re-called the PCR reads with MiXCR. The table has about 14,000 distinct CDR3 sequences, less than 70% seen once. Sequencing used CD4+ T cells from blood, cultured in vitro. Receptor source: a human donor who had recovered from COVID-19. The CDR3 runs from the conserved cysteine through the conserved F or W. Each record gives: J gene, V gene, clone size, D gene, CDR3 DNA, CDR3 protein. The D gene is left open where the match is weak. A clone size is listed for some rows: how often the clone was seen (once, few, many), or a class if it is expanded.

J gene: TRBJ2-3
V gene: TRBV15
clone size: .
D gene: TRBD1
CDR3 DNA: TGTGCCACCAACCGACAGGGACCCGCAGATACGCAGTATTTT
CDR3 protein: CATNRQGPADTQYF

J gene: TRBJ2-3
V gene: TRBV25-1
clone size: .
D gene: TRBD2
CDR3 DNA: TGTGCCAGCAGTGACTGGACTAGCGGGAGGGGCAATACGCAGTATTTT
CDR3 protein: CASSDWTSGRGNTQYF

J gene: TRBJ2-1
V gene: TRBV7-2
clone size: .
D gene: TRBD2
CDR3 DNA: TGTGCCAGCAGCTACGGACTAGCGAGCAATGAGCAGTTCTTC
CDR3 protein: CASSYGLASNEQFF

J gene: TRBJ1-2
V gene: TRBV20-1
clone size: few
D gene: .
CDR3 DNA: TGCAGTGCTAGGGAACCGGGCCCGGGCTATGGCTACACCTTC
CDR3 protein: CSAREPGPGYGYTF

J gene: TRBJ2-2
V gene: TRBV20-1
clone size: few
D gene: TRBD2
CDR3 DNA: TGCAGTGCCCCTGGGACTAGCGGGAAGGCAATCGGGGAGCTGTTTTTT
CDR3 protein: CSAPGTSGKAIGELFF

J gene: TRBJ2-7
V gene: TRBV24-1
clone size: .
D gene: TRBD1
CDR3 DNA: TGTGCCACTTCCCCTAACCGTCACAGGGGCCACGAGCAGTACTTC
CDR3 protein: CATSPNRHRGHEQYF

J gene: TRBJ1-4
V gene: TRBV6-1
clone size: .
D gene: .
CDR3 DNA: TGTGCCAGCAGTACCCGGGACTGGGGGGAAAAACTGTTTTTT
CDR3 protein: CASSTRDWGEKLFF

J gene: TRBJ2-1
V gene: TRBV7-9
clone size: few
D gene: .
CDR3 DNA: TGTGCCAGCAGTACAGGACGGTACAATGAGCAGTTCTTC
CDR3 protein: CASSTGRYNEQFF

J gene: TRBJ2-7
V gene: TRBV20-1
clone size: .
D gene: TRBD2
CDR3 DNA: TGCAGTGCTAGAGATACCCTCCTAGCGGCCTACGAGCAGTACTTC
CDR3 protein: CSARDTLLAAYEQYF

J gene: TRBJ2-7
V gene: TRBV7-3
clone size: .
D gene: TRBD1
CDR3 DNA: TGTGCCAGCAGCTCCCCGGGACAGGGGGCAAGGGAGCAGTACTTC
CDR3 protein: CASSSPGQGAREQYF

J gene: TRBJ2-5
V gene: TRBV6-2/TRBV6-3
clone size: .
D gene: TRBD2
CDR3 DNA: TGTGCCAGCAGTTACTCCGGGAGGGCCTCTTCCCAGTACTTC
CDR3 protein: CASSYSGRASSQYF

J gene: TRBJ1-6
V gene: TRBV14
clone size: .
D gene: .
CDR3 DNA: TGTGCCAGCAGCCCAAGGACAGTAAATTCACCCCTCCACTTT
CDR3 protein: CASSPRTVNSPLHF

J gene: TRBJ1-1
V gene: TRBV24-1
clone size: .
D gene: TRBD1
CDR3 DNA: TGTGCCACCAGTGGCGTTCAGGGGGGTGAAGCTTTCTTT
CDR3 protein: CATSGVQGGEAFF

J gene: TRBJ1-5
V gene: TRBV7-2
clone size: .
D gene: .
CDR3 DNA: TGTGCCAGCAGCAGGGGCGGAGTTAGCAATCAGCCCCAGCATTTT
CDR3 protein: CASSRGGVSNQPQHF

J gene: TRBJ1-6
V gene: TRBV5-1
clone size: .
D gene: .
CDR3 DNA: TGCGCCAGCAGCTTGGTTGGTGAAGGTTCACCCCTCCACTTT
CDR3 protein: CASSLVGEGSPLHF

J gene: TRBJ2-7
V gene: TRBV6-5
clone size: .
D gene: TRBD1
CDR3 DNA: TGTGCCAGCAGTTACATGACCAGGACAGGGAGAGAGCAGTACTTC
CDR3 protein: CASSYMTRTGREQYF

J gene: TRBJ2-2
V gene: TRBV5-1
clone size: .
D gene: TRBD2
CDR3 DNA: TGCGCCAGCAGCTTGGCCCTAGCGGGAGCCGGGGAGCTGTTTTTT
CDR3 protein: CASSLALAGAGELFF

J gene: TRBJ2-1
V gene: TRBV20-1
clone size: .
D gene: TRBD2
CDR3 DNA: TGCAGTGCTGCAATAGGGGGGACTAGCGGGAGGACCCCCTACAATGAGCAGTTCTTC
CDR3 protein: CSAAIGGTSGRTPYNEQFF

J gene: TRBJ2-7
V gene: TRBV12-3/TRBV12-4
clone size: once
D gene: .
CDR3 DNA: TGTGCCAGCAGCCCAGCAGGCCACTCCTACGAGCAGTACTTC
CDR3 protein: CASSPAGHSYEQYF

J gene: TRBJ1-2
V gene: TRBV24-1
clone size: few
D gene: .
CDR3 DNA: TGTGCCACCAGTGATTCCAGCAGTGGGACCGTCTATGGCTACACCTTC
CDR3 protein: CATSDSSSGTVYGYTF

J gene: TRBJ2-3
V gene: TRBV4-2
clone size: .
D gene: .
CDR3 DNA: TGTGCCAGCAGCCAAGATCAGGGACTGGGGCAGTATTTT
CDR3 protein: CASSQDQGLGQYF

J gene: TRBJ2-5
V gene: TRBV20-1
clone size: few
D gene: .
CDR3 DNA: TGCAGTGCTAGAATGGGTGGGCCGGGAGAGACCCAGTACTTC
CDR3 protein: CSARMGGPGETQYF

J gene: TRBJ1-1
V gene: TRBV7-6
clone size: .
D gene: .
CDR3 DNA: TGTGCCAGCAGCTTAGGACGGGGTGACACTGAAGCTTTCTTT
CDR3 protein: CASSLGRGDTEAFF

J gene: TRBJ2-5
V gene: TRBV6-2/TRBV6-3
clone size: .
D gene: .
CDR3 DNA: TGTGCCAGCAGGACTTCTCAAGAGACCCAGTACTTC
CDR3 protein: CASRTSQETQYF

J gene: TRBJ2-7
V gene: TRBV7-2
clone size: once
D gene: TRBD1
CDR3 DNA: TGTGCCAGCAGCTTAGCGGGACAGGCCTCCTACGAGCAGTACTTC
CDR3 protein: CASSLAGQASYEQYF

J gene: TRBJ2-6
V gene: TRBV20-1
clone size: .
D gene: .
CDR3 DNA: TGCAGTGCTAGAGGGGCCAACGTCCTGACTTTC
CDR3 protein: CSARGANVLTF

J gene: TRBJ1-1
V gene: TRBV20-1
clone size: .
D gene: .
CDR3 DNA: TGCAGTGCTAGAGAGCAGGGACTGGCTGAAGCTTTCTTT
CDR3 protein: CSAREQGLAEAFF

J gene: TRBJ2-7
V gene: TRBV20-1
clone size: .
D gene: .
CDR3 DNA: TGCAGTGCTAGGCTGGTGGAGGGCGCCGACTACGAGCAGTACTTC
CDR3 protein: CSARLVEGADYEQYF

J gene: TRBJ2-5
V gene: TRBV6-8
clone size: .
D gene: .
CDR3 DNA: TGTGCCAGCAGTTACTCGGGGGCTGCGGAGCGCCAAGAGACCCAGTACTTC
CDR3 protein: CASSYSGAAERQETQYF

J gene: TRBJ1-5
V gene: TRBV12-3/TRBV12-4
clone size: .
D gene: .
CDR3 DNA: TGTGCCAGCAGTTTAGCAGGGGGAGCTGGTCAGCCCCAGCATTTT
CDR3 protein: CASSLAGGAGQPQHF

J gene: TRBJ2-7
V gene: TRBV2
clone size: few
D gene: .
CDR3 DNA: TGTGCCAGCAGTGACTTGGTTGTAAATCAGGTGCAGTACTTC
CDR3 protein: CASSDLVVNQVQYF

J gene: TRBJ1-1
V gene: TRBV5-1
clone size: .
D gene: .
CDR3 DNA: TGCGCCAGCTCATACAGGGCTGGAAACACTGAAGCTTTCTTT
CDR3 protein: CASSYRAGNTEAFF

J gene: TRBJ2-6
V gene: TRBV7-2
clone size: .
D gene: .
CDR3 DNA: TGTGCCAGCAGCTTAGTGGGGGGTGCCTCTGGGGCCAACGTCCTGACTTTC
CDR3 protein: CASSLVGGASGANVLTF

J gene: TRBJ2-5
V gene: TRBV20-1
clone size: .
D gene: TRBD2
CDR3 DNA: TGCAGTGCTAGATCCCGGGGGGGCCGGGAGACCCAGTACTTC
CDR3 protein: CSARSRGGRETQYF

J gene: TRBJ1-2
V gene: TRBV6-1
clone size: .
D gene: .
CDR3 DNA: TGTGCCACCCAGGAATTTAACTATGGCTACACCTTC
CDR3 protein: CATQEFNYGYTF

J gene: TRBJ1-5
V gene: TRBV12-3/TRBV12-4
clone size: few
D gene: .
CDR3 DNA: TGTGCCAGCAGTTCGCTCACCAGGTCCAGGGCCCTCCAGCATTTT
CDR3 protein: CASSSLTRSRALQHF

J gene: TRBJ1-5
V gene: TRBV6-1
clone size: .
D gene: .
CDR3 DNA: TGTGCCAGCAGTCCTACCGAGGGTGGTAATCAGCCCCAGCATTTT
CDR3 protein: CASSPTEGGNQPQHF

J gene: TRBJ1-2
V gene: TRBV19
clone size: few
D gene: TRBD1
CDR3 DNA: TGTGCCAGTAGTATTTGGACAGGAGACTATGGCTACACCTTC
CDR3 protein: CASSIWTGDYGYTF

J gene: TRBJ2-5
V gene: TRBV11-3
clone size: few
D gene: TRBD2
CDR3 DNA: TGTGCCAGCAGCGGACTAGTAGGAGAGACCCAGTACTTC
CDR3 protein: CASSGLVGETQYF

J gene: TRBJ2-2
V gene: TRBV19
clone size: once
D gene: .
CDR3 DNA: TGTGCCAGTAGTATTAGGACCAAAACCGGGGAGCTGTTTTTT
CDR3 protein: CASSIRTKTGELFF

J gene: TRBJ1-5
V gene: TRBV6-1
clone size: .
D gene: TRBD1
CDR3 DNA: TGTGCCAGCAGCGAAACAGGGGGCCAGCCCCAGCATTTT
CDR3 protein: CASSETGGQPQHF

J gene: TRBJ1-5
V gene: TRBV20-1
clone size: .
D gene: .
CDR3 DNA: TGCAGTGCTAGTCAAAAGTTGACCGCACGCAATCAGCCCCAGCATTTT
CDR3 protein: CSASQKLTARNQPQHF

J gene: TRBJ2-3
V gene: TRBV28
clone size: .
D gene: .
CDR3 DNA: TGTGCCAGCAGCCTTAGCGGATCTAGCACAGATACGCAGTATTTT
CDR3 protein: CASSLSGSSTDTQYF

J gene: TRBJ2-7
V gene: TRBV20-1
clone size: few
D gene: .
CDR3 DNA: TGCAGTGCTAGAGATCGAGGCCGAACGGGAACCTACGAGCAGTACTTC
CDR3 protein: CSARDRGRTGTYEQYF

J gene: TRBJ2-7
V gene: TRBV7-8
clone size: .
D gene: .
CDR3 DNA: TGTGCCAGCAGCGTAAAATACGAGCAGTACTTC
CDR3 protein: CASSVKYEQYF

J gene: TRBJ2-2
V gene: TRBV5-8
clone size: few
D gene: .
CDR3 DNA: TGTGCCAGCAGCTTGTGGACCGGGGAGCTGTTTTTT
CDR3 protein: CASSLWTGELFF

J gene: TRBJ2-2
V gene: TRBV7-6
clone size: .
D gene: .
CDR3 DNA: TGTGCCAGCAGCTTCGGGACGACCGGGGAGCTGTTTTTT
CDR3 protein: CASSFGTTGELFF